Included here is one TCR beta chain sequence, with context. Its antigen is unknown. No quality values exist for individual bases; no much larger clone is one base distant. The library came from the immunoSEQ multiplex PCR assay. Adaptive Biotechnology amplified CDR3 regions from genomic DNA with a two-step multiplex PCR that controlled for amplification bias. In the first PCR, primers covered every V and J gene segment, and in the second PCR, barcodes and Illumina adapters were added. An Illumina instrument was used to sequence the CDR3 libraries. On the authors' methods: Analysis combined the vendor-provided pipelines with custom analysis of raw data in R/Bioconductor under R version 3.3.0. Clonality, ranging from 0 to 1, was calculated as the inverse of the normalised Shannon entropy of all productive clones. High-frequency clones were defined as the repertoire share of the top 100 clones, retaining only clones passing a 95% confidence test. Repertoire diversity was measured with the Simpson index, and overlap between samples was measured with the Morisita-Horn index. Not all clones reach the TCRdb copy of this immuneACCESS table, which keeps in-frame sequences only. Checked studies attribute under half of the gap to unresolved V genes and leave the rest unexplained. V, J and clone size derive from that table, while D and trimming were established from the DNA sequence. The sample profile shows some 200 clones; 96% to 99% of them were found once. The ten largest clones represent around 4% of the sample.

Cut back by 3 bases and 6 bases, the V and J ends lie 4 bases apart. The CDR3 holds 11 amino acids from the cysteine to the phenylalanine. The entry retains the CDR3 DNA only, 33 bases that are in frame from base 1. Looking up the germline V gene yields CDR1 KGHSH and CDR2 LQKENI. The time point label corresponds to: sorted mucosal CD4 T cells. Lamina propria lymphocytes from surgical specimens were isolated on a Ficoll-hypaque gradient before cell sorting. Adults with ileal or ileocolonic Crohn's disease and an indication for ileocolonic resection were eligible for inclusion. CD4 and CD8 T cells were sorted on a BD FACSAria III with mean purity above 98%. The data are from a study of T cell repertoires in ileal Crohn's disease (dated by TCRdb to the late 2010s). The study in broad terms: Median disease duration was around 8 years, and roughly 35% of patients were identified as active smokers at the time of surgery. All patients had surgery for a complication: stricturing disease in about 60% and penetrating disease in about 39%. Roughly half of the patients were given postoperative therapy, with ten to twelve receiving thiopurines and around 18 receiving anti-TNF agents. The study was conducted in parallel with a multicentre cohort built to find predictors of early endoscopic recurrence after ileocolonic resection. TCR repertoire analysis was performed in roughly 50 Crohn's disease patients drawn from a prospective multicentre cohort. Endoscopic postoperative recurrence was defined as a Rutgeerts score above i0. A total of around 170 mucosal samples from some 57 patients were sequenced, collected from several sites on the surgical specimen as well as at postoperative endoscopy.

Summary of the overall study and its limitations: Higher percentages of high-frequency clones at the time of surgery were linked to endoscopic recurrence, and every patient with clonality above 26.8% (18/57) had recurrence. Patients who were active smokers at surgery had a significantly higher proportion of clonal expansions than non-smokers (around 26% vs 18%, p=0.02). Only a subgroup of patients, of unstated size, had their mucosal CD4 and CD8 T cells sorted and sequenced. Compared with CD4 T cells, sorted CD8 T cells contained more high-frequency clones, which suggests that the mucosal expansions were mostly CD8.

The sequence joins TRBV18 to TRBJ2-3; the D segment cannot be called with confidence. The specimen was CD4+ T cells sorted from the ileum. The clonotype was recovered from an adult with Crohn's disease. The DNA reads TGTGCCAGCTCACCGGCCGATACGCAGTATTTT. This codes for CASSPADTQYF.